This record looks at one T cell receptor beta chain sequence and its context. Libraries were prepared by immunoSEQ multiplex PCR; TCRdb keeps only in-frame clonotypes and omits some of them. The sample holds 75,000 to 85,000 clones, around four fifths seen once. V gave up 4 bases and J gave up 5 bases; unmatched junction bases: 7. Germline CDR1 is LNHNV and CDR2 is YYDKDF (reference sequence). The CDR3 runs to 15 residues. The sample is drawn from a study of technical replicates of blood from several donors. V and J are TRBV15 and TRBJ2-2; TRBD1 agrees at 7 bases. Sequences were obtained from PBMCs. This clonotype was obtained from a human donor in good health. Some clones in this sample may be carry-over from other donors' samples. The CDR3 is CATSNGQAVTGELFF. The CDR3 DNA reads TGTGCCACCAGCAATGGACAGGCAGTTACCGGGGAGCTGTTTTTT.